These T cell receptor beta chains were read from a single sample in a study of cytomegalovirus exposure and HLA in healthy donors. The protocol was immunoSEQ multiplex PCR, while the TCRdb copy is restricted to in-frame clones and leaves out a portion. The top ten hold approximately 16% of the sample, which has 170,000 or so clones, 85% seen once. The sequencing input was PBMCs. These receptor sequences come from a man aged 18 to 30 in good health and CMV-seropositive. CDR3s include the opening cysteine and the closing phenylalanine or tryptophan. A D gene is named only where the DNA matches it firmly. Expanded clones get a size class; other rows say once, few or many, or leave the size out.

DNA	CDR3	size	D	V	J
TGTGCCAGCAGCCCCAACCAGGGGGCCCTCCAAGAGACCCAGTACTTC	CASSPNQGALQETQYF	NA	TRBD1	TRBV27	TRBJ2-5
TGCGCCAGCAGCTTAACACAGGGTTTGAGCTACGAGCAGTACTTC	CASSLTQGLSYEQYF	NA	NA	TRBV5-1	TRBJ2-7
TGTGCCAGCAGCTTAGGAGGTCCGGGAAATGAGCAGTTCTTC	CASSLGGPGNEQFF	NA	NA	TRBV11-2	TRBJ2-1
TGTGCCAGCAGCGTAGATGGGGGGAAAGAGACCCAGTACTTC	CASSVDGGKETQYF	NA	NA	TRBV9	TRBJ2-5
TGTGCCAGCAGGAAAACAACAGGAACCAATTCACCCCTCCACTTT	CASRKTTGTNSPLHF	NA	NA	TRBV28	TRBJ1-6
TGTGCCAGCAGCCTTACCAGGGGAGGGGAGCTGTTTTTT	CASSLTRGGELFF	few	NA	TRBV13	TRBJ2-2
TGTGCCAGCAGTCCCGGACTAGCGGGAGGAGAGACCCAGTACTTC	CASSPGLAGGETQYF	NA	TRBD2	TRBV6-4	TRBJ2-5
TGTGCCAGCAGCTTAAGGGACACCGGTTACGAGCAGTACTTC	CASSLRDTGYEQYF	once	NA	TRBV5-8	TRBJ2-7
TGTGCCAGCAGTGGGGACCGCGGGGAGCCCCAGCATTTT	CASSGDRGEPQHF	NA	NA	TRBV6-1	TRBJ1-5
TGTGCCAGCAGTCCCGGACAGGGGGTTTACGGAGCTTTCTTT	CASSPGQGVYGAFF	NA	TRBD1	TRBV2	TRBJ1-1
TGCGCCAGCAGCGGAGATTATGGCTACACCTTC	CASSGDYGYTF	NA	NA	TRBV5-1	TRBJ1-2